These 2 T cell receptor beta chains were sequenced from one sample in a study of Ad26.COV2.S vaccination and SARS-CoV-2 variants. Treatment reported: some 20 received Ad26.COV2.S at low or high dose, single or two shots; about 5 received placebo; per-sample allocation not given. At day 63 after the first vaccine or placebo injection, samples were drawn. Produced via immunoSEQ multiplex PCR; TCRdb's table is partial and in-frame only. The sample carries roughly 330,000 clones, 75% to 90% recorded once. The material was peripheral blood, obtained in a trial of Ad26.COV2.S vaccine versus placebo. The source is a person aged 18-60 years who received the Ad26.COV2.S COVID-19 vaccine or a placebo.

The table lists this clone with a few counts. The genes are TRBV24-1 and TRBJ1-5; 8 bases line up with TRBD1. V shed 3 bases and J 6 bases; nucleotides not matched to a gene: 6. Germline lookup yields CDR1 KGHDR and CDR2 SFDVKD. The CDR3 spans 15 residues. CDR3 in DNA: TGTGCCACCAGTGATAAAACAGGGGGGAGTCAGCCCCAGCATTTT. Translating gives CATSDKTGGSQPQHF.

Here the CDR3 DNA reads TGTGCCATCAGTGGCGGGAGGGCCGCGGATACGCAGTATTTT. Protein product: CAISGGRAADTQYF. The chain carries TRBV10-3 and TRBJ2-3; 9 bases are a match to TRBD2. V dropped 4 bases and J dropped 6; count of bases not matched to a gene: 5. There are 14 residues in the CDR3. CDR1 is ENHRY and CDR2 is SYGVKD in the germline V gene.